This TCR beta chain originates from a study of cytomegalovirus exposure and HLA in healthy donors. For the study at large: Some 85 million unique TCRs from HLA-typed donors were held in an early data release. Study findings and constraints: Later analysis suggested most CMV-associated TCR beta chains were HLA-restricted. Association of a missense DCLRE1C variant with TCR beta V- and J-gene trimming was reported in a later analysis. Researchers catalogued about 150 TCR beta chains as cytomegalovirus-associated.

In the PCR, 60 Vbeta and 13 Jbeta primers were used. Sequencing used immunoSEQ multiplex PCR; TCRdb keeps in-frame clones, though not all of them. The sample yields 150,000 to 200,000 clones, around three quarters seen once. The CDR3 is 12 residues long. V was pared by 2 bases and J by 2 bases, with 3 bases between. CDR1 and CDR2 from the germline V gene are SGHTA and FQGNSA. This clone was seen a handful of times. Antigen specificity is unknown. The receptor was isolated from a man between 35 and 55 years old in good health and CMV-seropositive. The sequencing input was PBMCs. The chain links TRBV7-2 to TRBJ1-1; D not certain. In DNA form, the CDR3 reads TGTGCCAGCAGCTTAAGCAACACTGAAGCTTTCTTT. This codes for CASSLSNTEAFF.